The rows below give T cell receptor beta chains drawn from one sample of a study of cytomegalovirus exposure and HLA in healthy donors. Clones were sequenced by immunoSEQ multiplex PCR, and TCRdb holds only the in-frame ones, with some missing. The sample carries roughly 100,000 clones, about 76% recorded once. Sequencing was done on a sample of PBMCs. These receptors all stem from a middle-aged woman in good health and CMV-seronegative. The CDR3 runs from the conserved cysteine through the conserved F or W. The order of the fields is CDR3 length, J gene, clone size, V gene, D gene, CDR3 DNA, CDR3 protein. The D gene is left open where the match is weak. Clone size appears in some rows only: once, few, many, or a class for an expanded clone.

cdr3_length: 16; j_call: TRBJ2-1; clone_size: few; v_call: TRBV7-3; d_call: .; cdr3_nt: TGTGCCAGCAGCTTAGGCCGGGCTAGGGCGGGTAATGAGCAGTTCTTC; cdr3_aa: CASSLGRARAGNEQFF
cdr3_length: 12; j_call: TRBJ1-1; clone_size: once; v_call: TRBV5-1; d_call: .; cdr3_nt: TGCGCCAGCAGCTCAAAGACAGGAGAGCTGATCTTT; cdr3_aa: CASSSKTGELIF
cdr3_length: 13; j_call: TRBJ1-4; clone_size: .; v_call: TRBV28; d_call: .; cdr3_nt: TGTGCCAGCGAAGACAGGCTGAATGAAAAACTGTTTTTT; cdr3_aa: CASEDRLNEKLFF
cdr3_length: 16; j_call: TRBJ2-7; clone_size: .; v_call: TRBV10-2; d_call: TRBD2; cdr3_nt: TGCGCCAGCAGCTCGAGCGGACTAGCGGGGAGGTACGAGCAGTACTTC; cdr3_aa: CASSSSGLAGRYEQYF
cdr3_length: 18; j_call: TRBJ2-7; clone_size: once; v_call: TRBV2; d_call: TRBD2; cdr3_nt: TGTGCCAGCAGCCGGGGCGGGTCACTAGCGGGGAGCTCCTACGAGCAGTACTTC; cdr3_aa: CASSRGGSLAGSSYEQYF
cdr3_length: 14; j_call: TRBJ1-2; clone_size: .; v_call: TRBV10-3; d_call: .; cdr3_nt: TGTGCCATCAGTGATGTTGCGGGGAACTATGGCTACACCTTC; cdr3_aa: CAISDVAGNYGYTF
cdr3_length: 14; j_call: TRBJ2-7; clone_size: .; v_call: TRBV5-6; d_call: TRBD1; cdr3_nt: TGTGCCAGCAGCCGGACAGGGACCTCTCGCGAGCAGTACTTC; cdr3_aa: CASSRTGTSREQYF
cdr3_length: 14; j_call: TRBJ2-7; clone_size: once; v_call: TRBV7-6; d_call: TRBD1; cdr3_nt: TGTGCCAGCAGCCCCGGACAGGGGAAGGACGAGCAGTACTTC; cdr3_aa: CASSPGQGKDEQYF
cdr3_length: 12; j_call: TRBJ2-3; clone_size: few; v_call: TRBV9; d_call: .; cdr3_nt: TGTGCCAGCAGCGAACACACAGATACGCAGTATTTT; cdr3_aa: CASSEHTDTQYF
cdr3_length: 14; j_call: TRBJ2-5; clone_size: .; v_call: TRBV7-8; d_call: .; cdr3_nt: TGTGCCGTTGTGGCGGGCCGGGGTGAGGGGGCCCAGTACTTC; cdr3_aa: CAVVAGRGEGAQYF
cdr3_length: 17; j_call: TRBJ1-3; clone_size: .; v_call: TRBV4-2; d_call: .; cdr3_nt: TGTGCCAGCAGCCAAGATCGCGGGGGGGCTTCTGGAAACACCATATATTTT; cdr3_aa: CASSQDRGGASGNTIYF
cdr3_length: 15; j_call: TRBJ1-2; clone_size: .; v_call: TRBV4-3; d_call: .; cdr3_nt: TGCGCCAGCAGCCAAGACAGGGAAGCAGACTATGGCTACACCTTC; cdr3_aa: CASSQDREADYGYTF
cdr3_length: 14; j_call: TRBJ2-2; clone_size: few; v_call: TRBV19; d_call: .; cdr3_nt: TGTGCCAGTAGTACCATTGCGAACACCGGGGAGCTGTTTTTT; cdr3_aa: CASSTIANTGELFF
cdr3_length: 12; j_call: TRBJ2-3; clone_size: once; v_call: TRBV6-6; d_call: .; cdr3_nt: TGTGCCAGCAGCAGTGGAGGTGACACGCAGTATTTT; cdr3_aa: CASSSGGDTQYF
cdr3_length: 15; j_call: TRBJ2-3; clone_size: .; v_call: TRBV5-1; d_call: TRBD1; cdr3_nt: TGCGCCAGCAGCTTGGGACAGGGAAGCACAGATACGCAGTATTTT; cdr3_aa: CASSLGQGSTDTQYF
cdr3_length: 14; j_call: TRBJ1-1; clone_size: .; v_call: TRBV18; d_call: .; cdr3_nt: TGTGCCAGCTCACCAAACAGAAAGAACACTGAAGCTTTCTTT; cdr3_aa: CASSPNRKNTEAFF
cdr3_length: 13; j_call: TRBJ1-2; clone_size: .; v_call: TRBV6-5; d_call: TRBD1; cdr3_nt: TGTGCCAGCAGCCTTCAGGGGGGCTGGGGCTACACCTTC; cdr3_aa: CASSLQGGWGYTF
cdr3_length: 15; j_call: TRBJ2-7; clone_size: .; v_call: TRBV19; d_call: .; cdr3_nt: TGTGCCAGTAGTATAGGCGGGCGGGGCCATTACGAGCAGTACTTC; cdr3_aa: CASSIGGRGHYEQYF
cdr3_length: 13; j_call: TRBJ1-1; clone_size: .; v_call: TRBV19; d_call: TRBD1; cdr3_nt: TGTGCCAGTTCCACAGGGGGGAACACTGAAGCTTTCTTT; cdr3_aa: CASSTGGNTEAFF
cdr3_length: 12; j_call: TRBJ1-1; clone_size: .; v_call: TRBV6-6; d_call: .; cdr3_nt: TGTGCCAGCAGAAGACAGACCACTGAAGCTTTCTTT; cdr3_aa: CASRRQTTEAFF
cdr3_length: 15; j_call: TRBJ1-2; clone_size: few; v_call: TRBV12-2; d_call: .; cdr3_nt: TGTGCAAGTCGCTTCAATCGGGGGGACTACTATGGCTACACCTTC; cdr3_aa: CASRFNRGDYYGYTF
cdr3_length: 17; j_call: TRBJ1-5; clone_size: .; v_call: TRBV5-1; d_call: .; cdr3_nt: TGCGCCAGCAGCCCGGGAGGAGGGACATATAGCAATCAGCCCCAGCATTTT; cdr3_aa: CASSPGGGTYSNQPQHF
cdr3_length: 15; j_call: TRBJ1-2; clone_size: .; v_call: TRBV19; d_call: .; cdr3_nt: TGTGCCAGTAGTATAGTAGTAGGAGTAAACTATGGCTACACCTTC; cdr3_aa: CASSIVVGVNYGYTF
cdr3_length: 12; j_call: TRBJ2-7; clone_size: few; v_call: TRBV18; d_call: .; cdr3_nt: TGTGCCAGCTCAAGTACAGACTACGAGCAGTACTTC; cdr3_aa: CASSSTDYEQYF
cdr3_length: 16; j_call: TRBJ1-5; clone_size: .; v_call: TRBV18; d_call: TRBD1; cdr3_nt: TGTGCCAGCTCACCGCAACAGGGGGCGCGGAATCAGCCCCAGCATTTT; cdr3_aa: CASSPQQGARNQPQHF
cdr3_length: 14; j_call: TRBJ1-1; clone_size: .; v_call: TRBV4-1; d_call: .; cdr3_nt: TGCGCCAGCAGCCAGCCCAGGGAATACACTGAAGCTTTCTTT; cdr3_aa: CASSQPREYTEAFF
cdr3_length: 13; j_call: TRBJ1-2; clone_size: .; v_call: TRBV6-5; d_call: TRBD1; cdr3_nt: TGTGCCAGCAGCAAGGACAGGGGGCTCGGCTACACCTTC; cdr3_aa: CASSKDRGLGYTF
cdr3_length: 14; j_call: TRBJ2-5; clone_size: .; v_call: TRBV6-1; d_call: TRBD1; cdr3_nt: TGTGCCAGCAGGAGACAGGGGGGCGGGGAGACCCAGTACTTC; cdr3_aa: CASRRQGGGETQYF
cdr3_length: 14; j_call: TRBJ2-3; clone_size: .; v_call: TRBV6-1; d_call: TRBD2; cdr3_nt: TGTGCCAGCGAGGCTAGCGGGGGGGCCGCCACGCAGTATTTT; cdr3_aa: CASEASGGAATQYF
cdr3_length: 15; j_call: TRBJ1-4; clone_size: .; v_call: TRBV4-1; d_call: .; cdr3_nt: TGCGCCAGCAGCCAAAGTGGTATACGGGGAGAAAAACTGTTTTTT; cdr3_aa: CASSQSGIRGEKLFF
cdr3_length: 17; j_call: TRBJ2-6; clone_size: .; v_call: TRBV7-9; d_call: .; cdr3_nt: TGTTCCAGCAGGCCGGCAGGTCTTAGCTCTGGGGCCAACGTCCTGACTTTC; cdr3_aa: CSSRPAGLSSGANVLTF
cdr3_length: 16; j_call: TRBJ2-1; clone_size: .; v_call: TRBV7-9; d_call: TRBD1; cdr3_nt: TGTGCCAGCACCCACGCCGGGACAGGGGACTACAATGAGCAGTTCTTC; cdr3_aa: CASTHAGTGDYNEQFF
cdr3_length: 14; j_call: TRBJ2-2; clone_size: .; v_call: TRBV5-1; d_call: .; cdr3_nt: TGCGCCAGCAGCAAAGGGACAAACTCCGGGGAGCTGTTTTTT; cdr3_aa: CASSKGTNSGELFF